This T cell receptor (beta chain) was captured by sequencing in a study of Graves' ophthalmopathy and Graves' hyperthyroidism. The CDR3 runs 15 residues. V was clipped by 2 bases and J by 3 bases; unmatched bases: 9. The germline CDR1 and CDR2 sequences are GTSNPN and SVGIG (reference sequence). This clonotype came up a few times. PBMCs originated in about 9.8 ml of fresh peripheral blood. RNA transcripts were the template, and TCR beta CDR3 regions were amplified from them. In the first round, RT-PCR was carried out with HTBI primers, and a multiplex PCR formed the second round. TCRdb re-analysed the multiplex PCR reads in MiXCR, keeping a single row per CDR3 protein. The table shows 600,000 to 650,000 distinct CDR3 sequences, with approximately 21% occurring only once.

The sample comprised peripheral blood. The receptor was isolated from a woman aged 18-29 years with stable Graves' hyperthyroidism. Some clones in this sample may be carry-over from other donors' samples. The genes are TRBV30 and TRBJ1-1, with TRBD1 matching over 7 bases. The CDR3 DNA reads TGTGCCTGGAGTCCATTAGGAGGACAGGACACTGAAGCTTTCTTT. It encodes CAWSPLGGQDTEAFF.